Given below is one T cell receptor beta chain in context. The V and J ends lost 4 bases and 7 bases, in that order; junction bases with no gene match: 4. This CDR3 is 13 amino acids long. Germline V CDR1 and CDR2: SGDLS, YYNGEE. This record comes from a study of blood T cell repertoires in COVID-19. The protocol was immunoSEQ multiplex PCR, while the TCRdb copy is restricted to in-frame clones and leaves out a portion. This table has 250,000 to 350,000 clones, roughly 87% appearing once. The sample comprised PBMCs or T cells enriched from blood (not recorded which). This sequence joins TRBV9 and TRBJ2-2; 7 bases align to TRBD1. This receptor was identified in a woman aged 18-29 years who had recovered from COVID-19. As DNA, the CDR3 is TGTGCCAGCAGCAGGCAGGGGGACGGGGAGCTGTTTTTT. Translation: CASSRQGDGELFF.